This T cell receptor (beta chain) was captured by sequencing in a study of post-analysis software for immune sequencing data. Study summary: There were relapsing-remitting, secondary progressive and progressive-relapsing multiple sclerosis among the disease courses included. Study-level results: In patients, TRBV5-6, TRBV5-1 and TRBV20-1 belonged to roughly 5 TRBV segments found more frequently than in controls. Clustering by F measure revealed strong co-clustering among samples prepared together in one batch. Significantly decreased normalized Chao1 diversity was recorded for multiple sclerosis patients relative to controls.

Libraries were made from TCR beta cDNA, and they carried unique molecular identifiers. Between roughly 1 and 10 million T cells gave rise to about 450,000 cDNA molecules. Using its own MiXCR run on the PCR reads, TCRdb lists one record per CDR3 protein. The sample has fewer than 550,000 distinct CDR3 sequences; around a third are singletons. Trimming at V came to 4 bases and at J to 1 base, leaving 17 bases not matched to a gene. The CDR3 has 19 amino acids. Germline V gene sequence: CDR1 MGHRA, CDR2 YSYEKL. This clonotype is a singleton in its sample. Its specificity is unknown. The conserved phenylalanine or tryptophan normally closing the CDR3 is absent here, so this likely arose from a read error.

V and J are TRBV4-1 and TRBJ2-5; 8 bases are shared with TRBD2. Sequencing was carried out using blood. The source is a girl between 2 and 17 years old with multiple sclerosis. CDR3 in amino acids: CASSLQVGLAGPPQETQYV. The CDR3, as DNA: TGCGCCAGCAGCCTCCAGGTGGGGCTAGCGGGCCCTCCCCAAGAGACCCAGTACGTC.